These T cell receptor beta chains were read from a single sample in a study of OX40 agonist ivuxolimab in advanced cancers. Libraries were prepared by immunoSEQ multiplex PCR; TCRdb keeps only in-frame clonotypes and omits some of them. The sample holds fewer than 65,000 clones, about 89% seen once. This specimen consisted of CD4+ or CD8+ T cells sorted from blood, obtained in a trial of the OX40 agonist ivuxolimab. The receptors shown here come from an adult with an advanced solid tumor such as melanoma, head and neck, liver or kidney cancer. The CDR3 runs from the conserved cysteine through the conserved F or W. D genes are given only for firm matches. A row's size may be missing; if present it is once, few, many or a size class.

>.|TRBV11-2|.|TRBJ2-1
TGTGCCAGCAGCTGGGGCGGGGCCTACAATGAGCAGTTCTTC
CASSWGGAYNEQFF
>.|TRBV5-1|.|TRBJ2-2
TGCGCCAGCAGCTTGAGGGCCGATCCCAACACCGGGGAGCTGTTTTTT
CASSLRADPNTGELFF
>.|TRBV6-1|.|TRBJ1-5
TGTGCCAGCAGTACGAACATGGGCCAGCCCCAGCATTTT
CASSTNMGQPQHF
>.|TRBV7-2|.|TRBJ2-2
TGTGCCAGCAGCCTCGGGGGATCCGGGGAGCTGTTTTTT
CASSLGGSGELFF
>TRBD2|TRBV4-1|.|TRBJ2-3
TGCGCCAGCGGGGGACTAGCTCAAGATACGCAGTATTTT
CASGGLAQDTQYF
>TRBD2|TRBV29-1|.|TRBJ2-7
TGCAGCGTTCTAGCGGGGGACTCCTACGAGCAGTACTTC
CSVLAGDSYEQYF
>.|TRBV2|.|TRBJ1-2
TGTGCCAGCAGTGACGGCGAGGGATATGGCTACACCTTC
CASSDGEGYGYTF
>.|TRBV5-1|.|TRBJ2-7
TGCGCCAGCAGCTTGGATTTCTCGTCCTACGAGCAGTACTTC
CASSLDFSSYEQYF
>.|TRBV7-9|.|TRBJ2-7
TGTGCCAGCAGCCCGCTAGCGCTTCCCTACGAGCAGTACTTC
CASSPLALPYEQYF
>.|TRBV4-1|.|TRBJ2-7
TGCGCCAGCAGCCTTACAGGGTTCAACGACGAGCAGTACTTC
CASSLTGFNDEQYF
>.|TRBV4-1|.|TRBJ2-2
TGCGCCAGCAGCCAAGAGGAGCGGCAAGGGGGGGAGCTGTTTTTT
CASSQEERQGGELFF
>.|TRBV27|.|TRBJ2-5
TGTGCCAGCAGTTCAGGGACAATTAGGGGGGAGACCCAGTACTTC
CASSSGTIRGETQYF
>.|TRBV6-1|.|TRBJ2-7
TGTGCCAGCCAAGCGACTTTGTCCTACGAGCAGTACTTC
CASQATLSYEQYF
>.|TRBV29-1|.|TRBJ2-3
TGCAGCGTTGTTACGGCCTCGCTGAGCACAGATACGCAGTATTTT
CSVVTASLSTDTQYF
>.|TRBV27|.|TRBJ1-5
TGTGCCAGCTCCCCGGGGGGATATCAGCCCCAGCATTTT
CASSPGGYQPQHF
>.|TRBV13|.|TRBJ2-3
TGTGCCAGCAGCTTGCCGGGACAAACGAGAGATACGCAGTATTTT
CASSLPGQTRDTQYF
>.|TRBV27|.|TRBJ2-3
TGTGCCAGCAGTTCTTTGGGGGGAATGGATACGCAGTATTTT
CASSSLGGMDTQYF
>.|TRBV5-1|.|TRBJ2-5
TGCGCCAGCAGCTTGGAGTCAGTAAACCACCAAGAGACCCAGTACTTC
CASSLESVNHQETQYF
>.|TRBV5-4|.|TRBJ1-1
TGTGCCAGCAGCTTCGCCGGGCGGACTGAAGCTTTCTTT
CASSFAGRTEAFF
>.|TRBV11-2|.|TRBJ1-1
TGTGCCAGCAGCTCACATGGAGGGGTGCGAAACACTGAAGCTTTCTTT
CASSSHGGVRNTEAFF
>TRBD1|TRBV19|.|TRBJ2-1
TGTGCCAGTACCGGGACAGACTACAATGAGCAGTTCTTC
CASTGTDYNEQFF
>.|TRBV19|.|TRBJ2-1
TGTGCCAGTAGTATGTCCGGCGCTGGCGGGTACAATGAGCAGTTCTTC
CASSMSGAGGYNEQFF
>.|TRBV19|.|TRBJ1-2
TGTGCCAGTACTGACACCGGGAACTATGGCTACACCTTC
CASTDTGNYGYTF
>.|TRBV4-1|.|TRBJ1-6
TGCGCCAGCAGCTATCAGGGAGGGAATAATTCACCCCTCCACTTT
CASSYQGGNNSPLHF
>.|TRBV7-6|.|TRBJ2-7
TGTGCCAGCAGCTTATTTCCCAAGGGGGGAGACACCTACGAGCAGTACTTC
CASSLFPKGGDTYEQYF
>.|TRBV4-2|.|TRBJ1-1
TGTGCCAGCAGCCAGACTGGACAGGAAGCTTTCTTT
CASSQTGQEAFF
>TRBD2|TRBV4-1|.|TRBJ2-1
TGCGCCAGCAGCCAAGACAGGGCTAGCGGTGTGCTCATCGGGCAGTTCTTC
CASSQDRASGVLIGQFF
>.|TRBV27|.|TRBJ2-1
TGTGCCAGCAGTTTCGGAAGCTCCTACAATGAGCAGTTCTTC
CASSFGSSYNEQFF
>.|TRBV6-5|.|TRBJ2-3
TGTGCCAGCAGCCTAGACTATGATACGCAGTATTTT
CASSLDYDTQYF
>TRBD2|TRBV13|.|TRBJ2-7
TGTGCCAGCAAGTCCGGGACTAGCGGGGGAACCGACGAGCAGTACTTC
CASKSGTSGGTDEQYF
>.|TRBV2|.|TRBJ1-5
TGTGCCAGCACCGAAGGTGGGATGGTCCACAATCAGCCCCAGCATTTT
CASTEGGMVHNQPQHF
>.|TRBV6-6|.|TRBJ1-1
TGTGCCAGCAGTTACTCAATCCTTGCGATCACTGAAGCTTTCTTT
CASSYSILAITEAFF
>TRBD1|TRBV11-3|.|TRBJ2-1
TGTGCCAGCAGCTCGTGGACAGGGGAAACCTACAATGAGCAGTTCTTC
CASSSWTGETYNEQFF
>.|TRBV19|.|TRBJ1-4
TGTGCCAGTAGTCCCCTGGGTTGGACTAATGAAAAACTGTTTTTT
CASSPLGWTNEKLFF
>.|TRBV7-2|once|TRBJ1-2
TGTGCCAGCAGCTCCATTGGGTACAGCCTGTATGGCTACACCTTC
CASSSIGYSLYGYTF
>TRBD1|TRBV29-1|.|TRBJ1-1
TGCAGCGTGGTCGGGCCAGGGGGGTTCGCTGAAGCTTTCTTT
CSVVGPGGFAEAFF
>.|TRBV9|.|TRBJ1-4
TGTGCCAGCAGCGTAGGTCGGAATAATGAAAAACTGTTTTTT
CASSVGRNNEKLFF
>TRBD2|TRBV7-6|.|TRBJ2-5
TGTGCCAGCAGCTTAGGCGGGGGGGCCGGAGAGACCCAGTACTTC
CASSLGGGAGETQYF
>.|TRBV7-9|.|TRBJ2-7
TGTGCCAGCAGCAACGCGAGGGCCTACGAGCAGTACTTC
CASSNARAYEQYF
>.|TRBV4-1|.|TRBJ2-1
TGCGCCAGCAGCCAAGATCTCAGCCAGGACAATGAGCAGTTCTTC
CASSQDLSQDNEQFF
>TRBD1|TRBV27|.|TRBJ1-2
TGTGCCAGCAGTTTATTTGGGGACAGGGCCTATGGCTACACCTTC
CASSLFGDRAYGYTF
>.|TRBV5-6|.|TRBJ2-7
TGTGCCAGCAGTTGGGGGTTGGGGCTGAACGAGCAGTACTTC
CASSWGLGLNEQYF
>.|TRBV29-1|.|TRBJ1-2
TGCAGCGTTGAAGAAGCGGGGGGTGGGTATGGCTACACCTTC
CSVEEAGGGYGYTF
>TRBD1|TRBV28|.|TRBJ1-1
TGTGCCAGCAGTTTACGGGGACAGGGGCTAGAGGCTTTCTTT
CASSLRGQGLEAFF
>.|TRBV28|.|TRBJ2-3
TGTGCCAGCAGAAAGTTGTGGGGGGCGGAGGTAGATACGCAGTATTTT
CASRKLWGAEVDTQYF
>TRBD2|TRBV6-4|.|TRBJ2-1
TGTGCCAGCAGTGACGGACTAGCGGGGGGGGGCAATGAGCAGTTCTTC
CASSDGLAGGGNEQFF
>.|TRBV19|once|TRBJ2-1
TGTGCCAGTAGTATAGTCTGGGGTTCCTACAATGAGCAGTTCTTC
CASSIVWGSYNEQFF
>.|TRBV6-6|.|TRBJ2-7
TGTGCCAGCAGTTACTTTAGGGACGGAAACGAGCAGTACTTC
CASSYFRDGNEQYF
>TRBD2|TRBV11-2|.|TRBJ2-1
TGTGCCAGCAGCTTAGGCCCCTCGGGGGGGCTGCATGAGCAGTTCTTC
CASSLGPSGGLHEQFF
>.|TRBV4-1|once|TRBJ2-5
TGCGCCAGCAGCCAAGATGAGTGGGAAACCCAGTACTTC
CASSQDEWETQYF
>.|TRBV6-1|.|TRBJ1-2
TGTGCCAGCAGTGAAGAAGGTCGCGGACTGTACCGTGATGGCTACACCTTC
CASSEEGRGLYRDGYTF
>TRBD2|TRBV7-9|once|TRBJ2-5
TGTGCCAGCAGCCCCTCAGCGGGGGGCTCCCAAGAGACCCAGTACTTC
CASSPSAGGSQETQYF
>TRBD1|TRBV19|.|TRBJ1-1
TGTGCCAGTAGTATGACAGGGATGAACACTGAAGCTTTCTTT
CASSMTGMNTEAFF
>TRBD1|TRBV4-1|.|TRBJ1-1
TGCGCCAGCAGCCAAGAAGGGACAGGGAACACTGAAGCTTTCTTT
CASSQEGTGNTEAFF
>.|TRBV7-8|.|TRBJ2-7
TGTGCCAGCAGCTTAGAGGGCCAGGGATACGAGCAGTACTTC
CASSLEGQGYEQYF
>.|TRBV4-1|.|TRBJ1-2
TGCGCCAGCAGCCAAGTGCCCTCCGGCACAGCTAACTATGGCTACACCTTC
CASSQVPSGTANYGYTF
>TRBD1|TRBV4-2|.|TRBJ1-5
TGTGCCAGCAGCCAAGCAGGGGGCGCCAGTCAGCCCCAGCATTTT
CASSQAGGASQPQHF
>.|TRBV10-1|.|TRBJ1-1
TGCGCCAGCACATACTCACATGGGACTGAAGCTTTCTTT
CASTYSHGTEAFF
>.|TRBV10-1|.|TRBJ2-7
TGCGCCAGCAGTGAGTCTACCAGGGCGGACGAGCAGTACTTC
CASSESTRADEQYF